A few counts support the clone carrying this T cell receptor beta chain. What it binds is unknown. Isolation of CD4+ naive, central memory, regulatory and stem cell-like memory cells was achieved by sorting via CD45RO/CCR7/CD25/CD127/CD95/CD27. The data stem from a study of beta chain features in type 1 diabetes. Every bit of the isolated RNA underwent reverse transcription, so sequencing read expressed TCRB transcripts. Average reads for naive, central memory and regulatory T cell samples were 3.5 million to 4.5 million. Assay: immunoSEQ multiplex PCR; the TCRdb copy retains only in-frame clones and omits some. The sample lists around 150,000 clones, roughly 9% seen once, with about 0.7% in the top ten. Study-wide findings and caveats: TCRB CDR3s were moderately but significantly shorter in Type 1 diabetes patients in all four CD4+ subsets. Relative to healthy donors, patients appeared to have naive, central memory and Treg TCRB repertoires that were more similar. It was not settled here whether HLA type affects TCRB rearrangement.

This CDR3 is 15 amino acids long. Trimming removed 0 bases from V and 2 bases from J, with 12 bases in between. Germline lookup yields CDR1 SGHRS and CDR2 YFSETQ. Material for sequencing was central memory CD4+ T cells from blood. The chain couples TRBV5-1 to TRBJ2-7; D unresolved. The sequence was obtained from a woman aged 25 to 39 with type 1 diabetes. CDR3 in DNA: TGCGCCAGCAGCTTGGTGGGCGTTTCGGCCTACGAGCAGTACTTC. Its protein product is CASSLVGVSAYEQYF.